The 30 T cell receptor beta chains below were found in one sample sequenced in a study of OX40 agonist ivuxolimab in advanced cancers. Profiled with immunoSEQ multiplex PCR; TCRdb holds only in-frame clones, not every one. The sample has roughly 90,000 clones; 94% are singletons. The material was CD4+ or CD8+ T cells sorted from blood, obtained in a trial of the OX40 agonist ivuxolimab. The receptors come from an adult with an advanced solid tumor such as melanoma, head and neck, liver or kidney cancer.

For this clone: The same CDR3 can be traced to other DNA sequences in this sample. V and J are TRBV27 and TRBJ2-7; 9 nucleotides agree with TRBD1. CDR1 and CDR2 (germline): MNHEY, SMNVEV (reference sequence). The CDR3 is made up of 14 amino acids. V dropped 5 bases and J dropped 2; count of bases not matched to a gene: 4. The CDR3 spells CASSLGTGPYEQYF. CDR3 coding DNA: TGTGCCAGCAGTCTCGGGACAGGGCCCTACGAGCAGTACTTC.

The chain has TRBV20-1 and TRBJ2-1; no firm D call. Between the trimmed V and J ends, which lost 6 bases and 7 bases, there was a span of 7 bases. This CDR3 has 10 residues. Germline V lookup: CDR1 DFQATT, CDR2 SNEGSKA (reference sequence). CDR3 coding DNA: TGCAGTGCGCTGGAGAATGAGCAGTTCTTC. This encodes CSALENEQFF.

This clone was seen only a few times. V and J are TRBV2 and TRBJ1-6; D unresolved. Trimming pared 8 bases from V and 14 bases from J, leaving 10 bases between. This CDR3 comprises 10 residues. Germline values: CDR1 SNHLY, CDR2 FYNNEI. As DNA, the CDR3 is TGTGCCAGCTTTTTAACAACCCTCCACTTT. Protein product: CASFLTTLHF.

The chain employs TRBV9 and TRBJ2-7; TRBD2 matches 9 bases. Germline-derived CDR1 and CDR2 are SGDLS and YYNGEE. This CDR3 region has 14 residues. Trimming at V came to 0 bases and at J to 4 bases, leaving 2 bases not matched to a gene. CDR3 bases: TGTGCCAGCAGCGTAGGTAGCGGGGGTTACGAGCAGTACTTC. It translates to CASSVGSGGYEQYF.

V gene TRBV6-1 combines with J gene TRBJ2-1; 8 nucleotides line up with TRBD2. CDR3 length: 17 amino acids. Unmatched junction bases numbered 9, after V lost 3 bases and J lost 2 bases. Germline CDR1 is MNHNS and CDR2 is SASEGT. The CDR3 reads CASSDETAGEPYNEQFF. CDR3 coding DNA: TGTGCCAGCAGTGATGAGACAGCGGGAGAGCCCTACAATGAGCAGTTCTTC.

V is TRBV27 and J is TRBJ2-3; D is possibly TRBD1 (5 bases). The V end was cut by 1 base, the J end by 3 bases, with 11 bases between. Germline CDR1 MNHEY, CDR2 SMNVEV (reference sequence). This CDR3 region has 15 residues. The CDR3 reads CASSLFGARTDTQYF. The CDR3 nucleotides are TGTGCCAGCAGTTTATTTGGGGCGAGGACAGATACGCAGTATTTT.

The rearrangement links TRBV5-8 to TRBJ2-1; D remains unclear. CDR3 length: 9 residues. V was trimmed by 4 bases and J by 12 bases, leaving 5 bases between them. Germline CDR1 and CDR2: SGHTS and YDEGEE. This chain's CDR3 is CASSAGQFF. CDR3 nucleotides: TGTGCCAGCAGCGCAGGGCAGTTCTTC.

This clone was detected a few times. The chain carries TRBV10-2 and TRBJ1-1; perhaps TRBD1 as D (6 bases). The V end was cut by 9 bases, the J end by 6 bases, with 17 bases between. Germline values: CDR1 WSHSY, CDR2 SAAADI. CDR3 length equals 13 residues. CDR3 sequence: CASIIQGIPEAFF. Written as DNA, the CDR3 is TGCGCCAGTATAATCCAGGGGATCCCTGAAGCTTTCTTT.

With regard to this clone: The sample contains more than one DNA sequence encoding this CDR3. V gene TRBV19 combines with J gene TRBJ2-7; D might be TRBD1 or TRBD2, each matching 5 bases. Looked up from germline, CDR1 is LNHDA and CDR2 is SQIVND (reference sequence). V lost 5 bases and J lost 4, with 15 bases in between. This CDR3 region has 14 residues. CDR3 DNA: TGTGCCAGTAGTTTCCGGGACCGAGGTTACGAGCAGTACTTC. This encodes CASSFRDRGYEQYF. Filled out from reference TRBV19 and TRBJ2-7, the complete variable domain reads DGGITQSPKYLFRKEGQNVTLSCEQNLNHDAMYWYRQDPGQGLRLIYYSQIVNDFQKGDIAEGYSVSREKKESFPLTVTSAQKNPTAFYLCASSFRDRGYEQYFGPGTRLTVT.

This clone was detected once. The V gene is TRBV5-6, the J gene TRBJ1-1, with unresolved D. This CDR3 contains 13 residues. Trimming removed 0 bases from V and 4 bases from J, with 7 bases in between. The germline CDR1 and CDR2 sequences are SGHDT and YYEEEE. The chain's CDR3 is CASSLVGSTEAFF. The CDR3, as DNA: TGTGCCAGCAGCTTGGTGGGGAGCACTGAAGCTTTCTTT.

This chain links TRBV5-4 with TRBJ2-3; perhaps TRBD1 as D (5 bases). Germline V lookup: CDR1 SGHNT, CDR2 YYREEE (reference sequence). V gave up 3 bases and J gave up 6 bases, with 8 bases separating them. CDR3 length: 12 amino acids. For the CDR3, the DNA is TGTGCCAGCAGCTCGGACACCGATACGCAGTATTTT. It codes for CASSSDTDTQYF.

The rearrangement joins TRBV30 to TRBJ1-1, with a possible D match to TRBD1 (5 bases). The V gene's germline CDR1 is GTSNPN and CDR2 SVGIG (reference sequence). CDR3 length: 12 amino acids. Trimming took off 1 base at V and 4 bases at J, with 7 bases between the two ends. For the CDR3, the DNA is TGTGCCTGGAGTGGTGGGGGCACTGAAGCTTTCTTT. It is translated as CAWSGGGTEAFF.

The CDR3 region is CASSPGALDTEAFF. In DNA, the CDR3 is TGCGCCAGCAGCCCAGGGGCCTTGGACACTGAAGCTTTCTTT. The chain links TRBV4-3 to TRBJ1-1; maybe TRBD1 (6 bases). CDR3 size: 14 residues. CDR1 and CDR2 (germline): LGHNA, YSLEER. Trimming shortened V by 4 bases and J by 3 bases, and 12 bases separated the two germline ends.

Here the CDR3 reads CASSLGTGTYEQYF. Written as DNA, the CDR3 is TGTGCCAGCAGCCTGGGGACAGGGACCTACGAGCAGTACTTC. The chain joins TRBV5-6 to TRBJ2-7; the match to TRBD1 covers 9 bases. There are 14 residues in the CDR3. V dropped 4 bases and J dropped 2; count of bases not matched to a gene: 4. The V gene's germline CDR1 is SGHDT and CDR2 YYEEEE.

This clone was counted only a few times. The chain combines TRBV19 with TRBJ1-5, with TRBD1 identical over 8 bases. V trimming: 5 bases; J trimming: 6 bases; junction bases outside the gene matches: 6. Per germline, CDR1 LNHDA and CDR2 SQIVND (reference sequence). The CDR3 length is 14 residues. As DNA, the CDR3 is TGTGCCAGTAGTCCGGACAGGGCGGGTCAGCCCCAGCATTTT. The encoded protein is CASSPDRAGQPQHF. The full variable domain, its missing parts supplied by reference TRBV19 and TRBJ1-5, is DGGITQSPKYLFRKEGQNVTLSCEQNLNHDAMYWYRQDPGQGLRLIYYSQIVNDFQKGDIAEGYSVSREKKESFPLTVTSAQKNPTAFYLCASSPDRAGQPQHFGDGTRLSIL.

V is TRBV15 and J is TRBJ1-1; D is perhaps TRBD1 (5 bases). V was pared by 8 bases and J by 4 bases, with 11 bases between. Germline assignment: CDR1 LNHNV and CDR2 YYDKDF (reference sequence). The CDR3 contains 12 residues. The CDR3 bases are TGTGCCACCTTGGGGGGGGGCACTGAAGCTTTCTTT. Translated, it gives CATLGGGTEAFF.

The CDR3 reads CASSDRAGYNEQFF. The DNA of the CDR3 is TGTGCCAGCAGTGACAGGGCCGGATACAATGAGCAGTTCTTC. The chain employs TRBV5-4 and TRBJ2-1, with 7 positions matching TRBD1. The ends lost 5 bases at V and 4 bases at J; junction bases unmatched: 6. Germline CDR1 reads SGHNT; CDR2 reads YYREEE (reference sequence). This CDR3 comprises 14 residues. Together with reference TRBV5-4 and TRBJ2-1, the CDR3 gives the full variable domain: ETGVTQSPTHLIKTRGQQVTLRCSSQSGHNTVSWYQQALGQGPQFIFQYYREEENGRGNFPPRFSGLQFPNYSSELNVNALELDDSALYLCASSDRAGYNEQFFGPGTRLTVL.

The rearrangement joins TRBV27 to TRBJ1-2, with D unresolved. Germline V gives CDR1 MNHEY, CDR2 SMNVEV (reference sequence). This CDR3 contains 13 residues. V lost 3 bases and J lost 3, with 8 bases in between. CDR3 in amino acids: CASSFGGYYGYTF. In DNA form, the CDR3 reads TGTGCCAGCAGTTTCGGCGGCTACTATGGCTACACCTTC.

The genes are TRBV2 and TRBJ1-1; maybe TRBD1 (6 bases). This CDR3 contains 13 residues. Trimming stripped 5 bases from V and 4 bases from J, with 11 bases between. Germline V gene sequence: CDR1 SNHLY, CDR2 FYNNEI. Written as DNA, the CDR3 is TGTGCCAGCAGTTTTTACAGGGCCACTGAAGCTTTCTTT. Translation: CASSFYRATEAFF.

V gene TRBV13 combines with J gene TRBJ2-2; a possible D gene is TRBD1 (6 bases). Germline CDR1 and CDR2: PRHDT and FYEKMQ (reference sequence). This CDR3 has 17 residues. V was shortened by 5 bases and J by 3 bases, with 19 bases between the two germline ends. In DNA form, the CDR3 reads TGTGCCAGCAGCCAAGGGGGTAGGGACCACTACACCGGGGAGCTGTTTTTT. As protein: CASSQGGRDHYTGELFF.

This chain uses TRBV4-3 with TRBJ2-5; TRBD2 matches at 8 bases. The CDR3 loop spans 15 amino acids. The J segment lost 5 bases and the V segment lost 3 bases, leaving 8 bases of the junction unmatched. In germline, CDR1 is LGHNA, CDR2 YSLEER. CDR3 DNA sequence: TGCGCCAGCAGCCACTCTCGGGGGGGCCTTGAGACCCAGTACTTC. Translating gives CASSHSRGGLETQYF.

This clone was seen only a few times. The rearrangement links TRBV18 to TRBJ1-5; tentatively, D is TRBD1 (6 bases). V was cut by 2 bases and J by 4 bases, with 18 bases left in between. Germline values: CDR1 KGHSH, CDR2 LQKENI. The CDR3 is made up of 17 amino acids. CDR3 sequence (DNA): TGTGCCAGCTCACCAGCGGGGGGCCCCGTCCGTAATCAGCCCCAGCATTTT. Encoded protein: CASSPAGGPVRNQPQHF.

The genes are TRBV12-5 and TRBJ2-7; either TRBD1 or TRBD2 may supply D (5 bases each). Germline V gives CDR1 LGHNT, CDR2 FRNRAP. The CDR3 totals 12 residues. With 6 bases removed from V and 6 bases from J, the gap between germline ends came to 12 bases. The CDR3 here is CASGRTGGEQYF. For the CDR3, the DNA is TGTGCTAGTGGCCGTACAGGAGGCGAGCAGTACTTC.

This clone appeared a single time. The J gene is TRBJ1-5, the V gene TRBV19, with 8 positions matching TRBD1. This CDR3 comprises 12 residues. V trimming: 7 bases; J trimming: 7 bases; junction bases outside the gene matches: 3. CDR1 is LNHDA, CDR2 SQIVND, per germline (reference sequence). Here the CDR3 reads CASTNRGQPQHF. CDR3 in DNA: TGTGCCAGTACCAACAGGGGGCAGCCCCAGCATTTT.

DNA for the CDR3: TGTGCTAGTGGTTTGCCAAAGAACACTGAAGCTTTCTTT. Translation: CASGLPKNTEAFF. The chain has TRBV12-5 and TRBJ1-1; D not certain. V gave up 2 bases and J gave up 1 base, with 5 bases separating them. Germline V gives CDR1 LGHNT, CDR2 FRNRAP. The CDR3 contains 13 residues.

The rearrangement links TRBV23-1 to TRBJ1-1, with 10 bases matching TRBD1. TRBV23-1 is identified as an open reading frame with a role that is uncertain. J gave up 0 bases and V 2 bases, and 6 bases lay outside the gene matches. The CDR3 runs to 17 residues. This CDR3 is CASSQETGGALNTEAFF. In DNA form, the CDR3 reads TGCGCCAGCAGTCAAGAGACAGGGGGCGCCCTGAACACTGAAGCTTTCTTT.

This sequence joins TRBV19 and TRBJ1-1, with a tentative D call TRBD1 (6 bases). CDR1 and CDR2 (germline): LNHDA, SQIVND (reference sequence). V dropped 4 bases and J dropped 3 bases, with 9 bases sitting between them. The CDR3 extends over 13 amino acids. CDR3 sequence: CASSTGVDTEAFF. The DNA of the CDR3 is TGTGCCAGTAGTACAGGGGTGGACACTGAAGCTTTCTTT.

In DNA form, the CDR3 reads TGCGCCAGCAGCCAAGATTCTCGGGGTTTTGGGGCTTTCTTT. This gives the protein CASSQDSRGFGAFF. The chain links TRBV4-1 to TRBJ1-1; no clear D gene. This CDR3 comprises 14 residues. Trimming left V 0 bases short and J 11 bases short, with 16 bases between. Germline assignment: CDR1 MGHRA and CDR2 YSYEKL.

V and J are TRBV19 and TRBJ2-1; D ambiguous. Germline V gene sequence: CDR1 LNHDA, CDR2 SQIVND (reference sequence). V lost 5 bases and J 1 base, leaving 12 bases between the germline ends. This CDR3 comprises 15 residues. The CDR3 DNA sequence: TGTGCCAGTAGTTTTCGACCCCTATCCTACAATGAGCAGTTCTTC. Protein: CASSFRPLSYNEQFF.

The chain recombines TRBV6-5 with TRBJ1-6; perhaps TRBD1 as D (5 bases). Germline loops: CDR1 MNHEY, CDR2 SVGAGI. V dropped 2 bases and J dropped 15 bases, with 20 bases sitting between them. The CDR3 has 15 amino acids. CDR3 nucleotide sequence: TGTGCCAGCAGTTACATGGGGGACCTAAAAAGGGGCCTCCACTTT. It codes for CASSYMGDLKRGLHF.